Given below is one T cell receptor (beta chain) in context. No antigen is known for it. Clones were read by immunoSEQ multiplex PCR, and TCRdb kept only the in-frame ones, dropping some. The table shows around 69,000 clones, with about 74% occurring only once. After expansion with viral peptide pools in the ViraFEST assay, antigen-specific CD4+ T cells were sequenced. Researchers isolated CD4+ T cells once approximately eleven days of culture had elapsed. The cohort was immunized with two doses of either the BNT162b2 or mRNA-1273 vaccine. Deletions cut 0 bases from V and 1 base from J, with 7 bases between. There are 15 residues in the CDR3. Germline V lookup: CDR1 SGHTA, CDR2 FQGNSA. The sample is drawn from a study of vaccination effects on CD4 cells after COVID-19.

The receptor comes from a human donor who received a COVID-19 vaccine. The gene calls are TRBV7-2 and TRBJ1-3; D might be TRBD1 (5 bases). The source material was CD4+ T cells from PBMCs cultured with HCoV-229E spike peptides, sampled after COVID-19 vaccination. As DNA, the CDR3 is TGTGCCAGCAGCTTAGCCGGGGGTTCTGGAAACACCATATATTTT. Translating it yields CASSLAGGSGNTIYF.